This TCR beta chain was observed in a study of long-term antiretroviral therapy in people with HIV. Findings and caveats of the study: HIV repertoires covered narrower CDR3 length ranges than controls did.

As concerns this clone: Its antigen is as yet unknown.

At the survey level, the v3.0 immunoSEQ assay was run. Assay: immunoSEQ multiplex PCR; the TCRdb copy retains only in-frame clones and omits some. The sample yields around 20,000 clones, about 90% seen once. From germline, CDR1 is SGHTA and CDR2 FQGTGA. This CDR3 comprises 13 residues. V was pared by 6 bases and J by 3 bases, with 11 bases between. The receptor comes from a woman in her 50s with HIV. Here the sequenced sample was unsorted PBMCs, taken 2.6 years after starting antiretroviral therapy. The rearrangement uses TRBV7-3 and TRBJ1-1; the D is unclear. The CDR3 nucleotides read TGTGCCAGCAGTTCTCAGACGGACACTGAAGCTTTCTTT. It is translated as CASSSQTDTEAFF.